These 10 T cell receptor beta chains originate from one sample sequenced in a study of T cells in localized non-small cell lung cancer. Only in-frame clones appear in the TCRdb table, and some are missing; sequencing was by immunoSEQ multiplex PCR. The sample has roughly 28,000 clones, roughly 86% seen once. The specimen was peripheral blood, collected before any cancer treatment. The receptors stem from a male donor aged 60 or over with stage I lung adenocarcinoma.

The rearrangement uses TRBV6-6 and TRBJ1-4, with 7 bases aligning to TRBD1. The junction had 0 bases not matched to a gene; V was cut back by 0 bases and J by 2 bases. The CDR3 extends over 15 amino acids. CDR1 is MNHNY and CDR2 is SVGAGI in the germline V gene (reference sequence). CDR3 amino acids: CASSYSTGTNEKLFF. For the CDR3, the DNA is TGTGCCAGCAGTTACTCGACAGGGACTAATGAAAAACTGTTTTTT.

The chain uses TRBV5-6 and TRBJ2-3, with 8 bases fitting TRBD2. V trimming: 3 bases; J trimming: 4 bases; junction bases outside the gene matches: 10. From germline, CDR1 is SGHDT and CDR2 YYEEEE. The CDR3 contains 16 residues. CDR3 sequence: CASSSSGGAGADTQYF. DNA for the CDR3: TGTGCCAGCAGCTCCTCCGGGGGGGCCGGGGCAGATACGCAGTATTTT.

This chain uses TRBV10-2 with TRBJ1-5; TRBD1 is a possible D gene (5 bases). This CDR3 contains 17 residues. Trimming removed 5 bases at V and 7 bases at J, with 24 bases between. Per germline, CDR1 WSHSY and CDR2 SAAADI. The CDR3 spells CASSRDQGTTPLQPQHF. DNA of the CDR3: TGCGCCAGCAGTCGAGACCAGGGAACTACCCCTCTCCAGCCCCAGCATTTT.

This clone was seen a handful of times. The chain carries TRBV7-9 and TRBJ1-4; D is perhaps TRBD1 (6 bases). CDR1 is SEHNR and CDR2 is FQNEAQ in the germline V gene (reference sequence). V was trimmed by 1 base and J by 7 bases, leaving 19 bases between them. CDR3 length equals 17 residues. The CDR3 coding sequence is TGTGCCAGCAGCTTAGGAGGCCAGGGGTTTGGAGTTGAAAAACTGTTTTTT. This codes for CASSLGGQGFGVEKLFF.

The CDR3 nucleotides read TGCGCCAGCAGCTTGTATTGGGACAGGGGGTCAGATACGCAGTATTTT. Protein: CASSLYWDRGSDTQYF. This chain joins TRBV5-1 and TRBJ2-3, with 11 bases that match TRBD1. The ends lost 1 base at V and 4 bases at J; junction bases unmatched: 5. Germline V gene lookup returns CDR1 SGHRS and CDR2 YFSETQ. The length of the CDR3 is 16 residues.

This clone was counted only a few times. This rearrangement joins TRBV6-5 to TRBJ1-2, with 7 positions matching TRBD1. The CDR3 contains 15 residues. Germline V gives CDR1 MNHEY, CDR2 SVGAGI. Trimming removed 2 bases from V and 5 bases from J; junction bases left unmatched: 8. CDR3 region: CASSYRSDRRYGYTF. CDR3 bases: TGTGCCAGCAGTTACCGATCGGACAGGCGTTATGGCTACACCTTC.

The V gene is TRBV5-8, the J gene TRBJ1-1; D ambiguous. The length of the CDR3 is 16 residues. The ends were cut back, 0 bases at V and 3 bases at J, with 15 bases in the middle. Germline CDR1 reads SGHTS; CDR2 reads YDEGEE. The CDR3 region is CASSLDGSLTDTEAFF. CDR3 in DNA: TGTGCCAGCAGCTTGGATGGATCCCTTACGGACACTGAAGCTTTCTTT.

This clone appeared once. J is TRBJ1-1 and V is TRBV9, with TRBD1 matching over 7 bases. This CDR3 comprises 15 residues. CDR1 is SGDLS and CDR2 is YYNGEE in the germline V gene. V lost 2 bases and J lost 0; bases outside the gene matches: 4. CDR3 residues: CASSVTGVVNTEAFF. For the CDR3, the DNA is TGTGCCAGCAGCGTCACAGGGGTCGTGAACACTGAAGCTTTCTTT.

J is TRBJ1-2 and V is TRBV5-6, with 7 positions matching TRBD1. CDR3 length: 13 amino acids. Losses at the gene ends were 4 bases for V and 3 bases for J; bases not matched to a gene: 3. Germline values: CDR1 SGHDT, CDR2 YYEEEE. The CDR3 here is CASSRTGDYGYTF. For the CDR3, the DNA is TGTGCCAGCAGCCGTACAGGGGACTATGGCTACACCTTC.

The chain uses TRBV9 and TRBJ2-1, with TRBD2 matching 13 bases. V lost 4 bases to trimming and J lost 8 bases; unmatched junction nucleotides: 6. The CDR3 length is 15 residues. Germline V gene sequence: CDR1 SGDLS, CDR2 YYNGEE. CDR3 residues: CASSFGLAGVDEQFF. The CDR3 nucleotides read TGTGCCAGCAGCTTCGGACTAGCGGGGGTTGATGAGCAGTTCTTC.